The T cell receptor (beta chain) described here comes from a study of a mutant IDH1 vaccine in newly diagnosed glioma. Looking at the study overall: Treated patients were around 60% male, about 38% female, mean age approximately 40 years. Therapy received beforehand was radiotherapy, temozolomide, or both, with most patients given both.

Broader study findings: Evidence of vaccine-induced immune responses was documented in around 93% of patients.

The time point is: week 35, safety follow-up. Mutant IDH1 20-mer peptide, at 300 ug, made up each vaccine dose, with topical imiquimod. Newly diagnosed WHO grade 3 or 4 IDH1-mutant, ATRX-lost astrocytomas were identified in the donors. Sequencing was performed with immunoSEQ multiplex PCR; in TCRdb, only in-frame clones are kept and a portion is missing. The table shows fewer than 45,000 clones, with 81% occurring only once. Concerning this clone itself: Its antigen is currently unknown.

Looked up from germline, CDR1 is SQVTM and CDR2 is ANQGSEA. V was clipped by 5 bases and J by 2 bases, with 9 bases between them. The CDR3 contains 12 residues. Sequencing was performed on PBMCs, taken from a glioma patient whose treatment included an IDH1 peptide vaccine. This receptor was taken from a middle-aged woman with glioma. Some clones in this sample may be carry-over from other donors' samples. The chain carries TRBV29-1 and TRBJ1-1; D possibly corresponds to TRBD1 (5 bases). CDR3 nucleotide sequence: TGCAGCGTTTCCAGGGAAAACACTGAAGCTTTCTTT. Translating it yields CSVSRENTEAFF.